A single sample is the source of the 22 T cell receptor beta chains below, sequenced in a study of blood T cell repertoires in COVID-19 (dated by TCRdb to about 2020). The library was produced with the immunoSEQ multiplex PCR assay. TCRdb's version of the immuneACCESS table is confined to in-frame rearrangements and falls short of the full clone set. An unresolved V gene accounts for under half of the shortfall where checked; the remainder is of unknown origin. This sample gives over 150,000 clones in total; around nine tenths of them show up just once. The biggest ten clones account for about 9.3% of the sample. Sequenced material: peripheral blood. The receptors stem from a woman between 65 and 79 years old with COVID-19, enrolled during active disease.

The J gene is TRBJ1-5, the V gene TRBV19; D might be TRBD1 (5 bases). Trimming took off 6 bases at V and 5 bases at J, with 23 bases between the two ends. This CDR3 spans 17 amino acids. In germline, CDR1 is LNHDA, CDR2 SQIVND (reference sequence). CDR3 DNA sequence: TGTGCCAGTAGCCCAACCACCGGGACGGGGGGGTATCAGCCCCAGCATTTT. Its protein is CASSPTTGTGGYQPQHF.

V and J are TRBV28 and TRBJ1-5, with TRBD1 identical over 8 bases. Trimming took 4 bases from V and 0 from J; bases not matched to a gene: 11. Germline V gene sequence: CDR1 MDHEN, CDR2 SYDVKM. The CDR3 has 18 amino acids. The DNA of the CDR3 is TGTGCCAGCAGTTCCGACAGGGGAGGACCTTATAGCAATCAGCCCCAGCATTTT. Translating gives CASSSDRGGPYSNQPQHF.

This clone was observed a few times. The chain carries TRBV5-4 and TRBJ1-4; D remains unclear. V gave up 0 bases and J gave up 8 bases, with 11 bases separating them. In germline, CDR1 is SGHNT, CDR2 YYREEE (reference sequence). CDR3 size: 14 residues. The chain's CDR3 is CASSLGGSLEKLFF. The CDR3 coding sequence is TGTGCCAGCAGCTTGGGAGGGTCCCTAGAAAAACTGTTTTTT.

This sequence joins TRBV2 and TRBJ2-7, with D possibly matching TRBD2 (6 bases). Germline assignment: CDR1 SNHLY and CDR2 FYNNEI. Trimming removed 6 bases at V and 6 bases at J, with 18 bases between. CDR3 length: 14 residues. The CDR3 region is CASSAMGGRSEQYF. As DNA, the CDR3 is TGTGCCAGCAGCGCTATGGGGGGTAGATCCGAGCAGTACTTC.

The chain's CDR3 is CASRVGRGSPLHF. The CDR3 DNA is TGTGCCAGCAGGGTTGGGCGAGGGTCACCCCTCCACTTT. The chain has TRBV28 and TRBJ1-6, with no clear D. The germline V gene has CDR1 MDHEN and CDR2 SYDVKM. Trimming cost V 6 bases and J 10 bases, with 13 bases left between them. The CDR3 loop spans 13 amino acids.

This clone occurred a few times. The chain uses TRBV20-1 and TRBJ2-4; 8 bases map to TRBD2. Germline CDR1 DFQATT, CDR2 SNEGSKA (reference sequence). This CDR3 spans 17 amino acids. V shed 3 bases and J 0 bases; nucleotides not matched to a gene: 10. The CDR3 bases are TGCAGTGCTAGTCGGCTAGCGGGTTTTTTAGCCAAAAACATTCAGTACTTC. Translation gives CSASRLAGFLAKNIQYF.

The chain has TRBV15 and TRBJ2-7, with D maybe TRBD1 (8 bases). CDR3 length equals 15 residues. Germline CDR1 is LNHNV and CDR2 is YYDKDF (reference sequence). The V and J ends lost 1 base and 7 bases respectively, with 17 bases between them. The CDR3 nucleotides read TGTGCCACCAGCAGAGGGGGGGGACAGGCCATGGAGCAGTACTTC. Translation: CATSRGGGQAMEQYF.

The chain joins TRBV27 to TRBJ2-2, with a possible D match to TRBD2 (5 bases). Germline CDR1 is MNHEY and CDR2 is SMNVEV (reference sequence). The CDR3 sequence is 13 residues long. V was cut by 7 bases and J by 3 bases, with 9 bases left in between. CDR3 DNA: TGTGCCAGCACCGGACTCTACACCGGGGAGCTGTTTTTT. As protein: CASTGLYTGELFF.

This clone was detected once. The CDR3, as DNA: TGTGCCAGCAGCCCGGGACAGGGAGGCTATGGCTACACCTTC. Translation: CASSPGQGGYGYTF. The chain combines TRBV5-4 with TRBJ1-2; 9 bases are shared with TRBD1. Germline V gene data show CDR1 as SGHNT and CDR2 as YYREEE (reference sequence). The CDR3 contains 14 residues. Germline trimming cut 4 bases from V and 4 bases from J; bases unmatched to any gene: 5.

This clone occurred a few times. This sequence joins TRBV5-1 and TRBJ1-1; TRBD1 matches 8 bases. With 0 bases clipped from V and 4 bases from J, the junction kept 11 bases outside the gene matches. CDR1 SGHRS and CDR2 YFSETQ come from the germline V gene. The CDR3 runs to 17 residues. DNA of the CDR3: TGCGCCAGCAGCTTGGCCGGACAGGGCGCGCTGAGCACTGAAGCTTTCTTT. The encoded protein is CASSLAGQGALSTEAFF. Combining the CDR3 with reference TRBV5-1 and TRBJ1-1 gives the whole variable domain KAGVTQTPRYLIKTRGQQVTLSCSPISGHRSVSWYQQTPGQGLQFLFEYFSETQRNKGNFPGRFSGRQFSNSRSEMNVSTLELGDSALYLCASSLAGQGALSTEAFFGQGTRLTVV.

This rearrangement joins TRBV10-3 to TRBJ2-1; possible D gene TRBD1, 6 bases. Germline V gene sequence: CDR1 ENHRY, CDR2 SYGVKD. Trimming took 10 bases from V and 3 from J, leaving 13 bases between them. The CDR3 has 13 residues. As DNA, the CDR3 is TGTGCCAGCCTTGAAGGGGGCTACAATGAGCAGTTCTTC. Translated: CASLEGGYNEQFF.

The chain joins TRBV6-5 to TRBJ1-6, with D unclear. With 8 bases removed from V and 7 bases from J, the gap between germline ends came to 9 bases. CDR3 size: 12 residues. CDR1 and CDR2 from the germline V gene are MNHEY and SVGAGI. The CDR3 DNA is TGTGCCAGCTACAGAGTGAATTCACCCCTCCACTTT. Protein sequence: CASYRVNSPLHF.

The chain links TRBV27 to TRBJ2-7, with D possibly matching TRBD1 (5 bases). The CDR3 totals 12 residues. The V end was cut by 4 bases, the J end by 7 bases, with 11 bases between. Germline lookup yields CDR1 MNHEY and CDR2 SMNVEV (reference sequence). The CDR3 loop reads CASSSPGNEQYF. The CDR3 nucleotides are TGTGCCAGCAGTTCCCCAGGGAATGAGCAGTACTTC.

The chain carries TRBV19 and TRBJ1-5; maybe TRBD1 (5 bases). From germline, CDR1 is LNHDA and CDR2 SQIVND (reference sequence). Between the trimmed V and J ends, which lost 3 bases and 3 bases, there was a span of 15 bases. This CDR3 has 16 amino acids. The CDR3 nucleotides are TGTGCCAGTAGTATGGGGAAAACAGGTTACAATCAGCCCCAGCATTTT. This encodes CASSMGKTGYNQPQHF.

This sequence joins TRBV12-3 or TRBV12-4 and TRBJ1-1, with 8 positions matching TRBD1. The CDR3 sequence is 12 residues long. The V and J ends lost 6 bases and 10 bases, in that order; junction bases with no gene match: 7. The CDR3, as DNA: TGTGCCAGCAGCGGACAGGGCGGGGGAGCTTTCTTT. Encoded protein: CASSGQGGGAFF.

This chain joins TRBV6-2 or TRBV6-3 and TRBJ2-5, with D maybe TRBD2 (7 bases). The V and J ends lost 0 bases and 4 bases respectively, with 18 bases between them. Germline CDR1 and CDR2: MNHEY and SVGEGT. The CDR3 consists of 17 residues. CDR3 protein: CASSYSGAGARRETQYF. DNA of the CDR3: TGTGCCAGCAGTTACTCGGGGGCGGGGGCGAGGCGAGAGACCCAGTACTTC.

This clone appeared once. The gene calls are TRBV3-1 (or the pseudogene TRBV3-2) and TRBJ2-6; possible D gene TRBD1, 6 bases. Trimming took off 4 bases at V and 2 bases at J, with 12 bases between the two ends. The CDR3 length is 16 residues. Germline V gene sequence: CDR1 LGHDT, CDR2 YNNKEL (reference sequence). The chain's CDR3 is CASSLRGRAGANVLTF. In DNA form, the CDR3 reads TGTGCCAGCAGCCTCAGGGGCAGGGCTGGGGCCAACGTCCTGACTTTC.

J is TRBJ1-4 and V is TRBV19; 7 bases map to TRBD1. CDR3 length: 14 amino acids. J lost 4 bases, V lost 5 bases, and 4 bases had no gene match. In germline, CDR1 is LNHDA, CDR2 SQIVND (reference sequence). The CDR3 DNA sequence: TGTGCCAGTAGTCCGGGACAGCTTAATGAAAAACTGTTTTTT. It yields the protein CASSPGQLNEKLFF.

The rearrangement joins TRBV6-5 to TRBJ1-2; D might be TRBD1 (5 bases). Per germline, CDR1 MNHEY and CDR2 SVGAGI. The CDR3 loop spans 16 amino acids. V lost 0 bases and J lost 1, with 12 bases in between. CDR3 nucleotide sequence: TGTGCCAGCAGTTACTCGAGGCAGGGATATAACTATGGCTACACCTTC. Translation gives CASSYSRQGYNYGYTF.

The J gene is TRBJ2-3, the V gene TRBV7-9; 9 bases map to TRBD2. The CDR3 contains 15 residues. Losses at the gene ends were 1 base for V and 2 bases for J; bases not matched to a gene: 1. Germline CDR1 and CDR2: SEHNR and FQNEAQ (reference sequence). CDR3 in DNA: TGTGCCAGCAGCTTAGGACTAGCGGACACAGATACGCAGTATTTT. Translating it yields CASSLGLADTDTQYF.

J is TRBJ1-2 and V is TRBV19; D is unclear. Trimming pared 6 bases from V and 5 bases from J, leaving 10 bases between. Per germline, CDR1 LNHDA and CDR2 SQIVND (reference sequence). This CDR3 contains 12 residues. The CDR3 here is CASRLTGYGYTF. DNA for the CDR3: TGTGCCAGTAGGCTTACGGGTTATGGCTACACCTTC.

The rearrangement links TRBV10-3 to TRBJ1-1, with TRBD1 identical over 7 bases. V dropped 3 bases and J dropped 1; count of bases not matched to a gene: 8. This CDR3 comprises 16 residues. Germline V gene lookup returns CDR1 ENHRY and CDR2 SYGVKD. This CDR3 is CAISDKNTGENTEAFF. The CDR3 DNA is TGTGCCATCAGTGATAAAAATACAGGGGAGAACACTGAAGCTTTCTTT.